The source of this TCR beta chain is a study of OX40 agonist ivuxolimab in advanced cancers. The overall study: Subjects had a mean age of about 65 years, with a range of 23 to 79; more than 75% were male.

Looked up from germline, CDR1 is MDHEN and CDR2 is SYDVKM. Trimming took off 6 bases at V and 3 bases at J, with 18 bases between the two ends. The CDR3 spans 17 residues. Measured with immunoSEQ multiplex PCR; TCRdb has only the in-frame clones, and not every one. The data contain about 73,000 clones, around nine tenths of them singletons. The receptor was derived from an adult with an advanced solid tumor such as melanoma, head and neck, liver or kidney cancer. Here the sequenced sample was CD4+ or CD8+ T cells sorted from blood, taken in a trial of the OX40 agonist ivuxolimab. The V gene is TRBV28, the J gene TRBJ1-6, with D maybe TRBD1 (6 bases). The CDR3 sequence is CASSLYRGRGYNSPLHF. In DNA, the CDR3 is TGTGCCAGCAGCCTTTATCGTGGCAGGGGCTATAATTCACCCCTCCACTTT.